The clone carrying this TCR beta chain was picked up one time. Its antigen is not identified. The sample originates from a study of cytomegalovirus exposure and HLA in healthy donors. Across the study: The same platform as the roughly 700 first-cohort repertoires was used for the 130 or so validation repertoires, a later analysis reported. Study observations and caveats: The classifier reportedly diagnosed cytomegalovirus status with high specificity and sensitivity. That first-cohort TCR clusters tended to co-occur in the approximately 120 validation repertoires was found in a later analysis. Researchers catalogued around 150 TCR beta chains as cytomegalovirus-associated.

Data came from immunoSEQ multiplex PCR; TCRdb stores just in-frame clones and leaves some out. The data show 150,000 to 200,000 clones, about 89% seen once. Input material: PBMCs. The sequence was collected from a man between 18 and 35 years old in good health and CMV-seropositive.

CDR3 DNA: TGTGCCAGCAGCCAATTGCCAGGGGTCGACTACACCTTC. It yields the protein CASSQLPGVDYTF. The V gene is TRBV4-2, the J gene TRBJ1-2; D may be TRBD1 (6 bases). This CDR3 has 13 amino acids. CDR1 and CDR2 (germline): LGHNA, YNFKEQ. Trimming removed 2 bases from V and 10 bases from J, with 14 bases in between.